The 21 T cell receptor beta chains below come from one sample, sequenced in a study of PD-1 blockade in mismatch repair-deficient tumors. Libraries were prepared by immunoSEQ multiplex PCR; TCRdb keeps only in-frame clonotypes and omits some of them. The repertoire includes thousands of clones, 75% to 90% of them detected once, and approximately 12% sits in the top ten. Antigens for these TCRs are unknown. Time point reported: 10-day in vitro stimulation with candidate neoantigen peptide 7. Source: cells cultured in vitro, taken from a patient treated with pembrolizumab. The receptors shown here come from an adult with mismatch repair-deficient cancer.

The rearrangement joins TRBV5-5 to TRBJ1-1; D is uncertain. The CDR3 has 17 amino acids. The germline V gene has CDR1 SGHKS and CDR2 YYEKEE (reference sequence). The germline V and J ends were trimmed by 0 bases and 1 base, with 16 bases remaining between them. The CDR3 sequence: CASSLDGPSLPNTEAFF. Here the CDR3 DNA reads TGTGCCAGCAGCTTGGATGGGCCTAGCCTCCCGAACACTGAAGCTTTCTTT.

The chain couples TRBV28 to TRBJ2-7; tentatively, D is TRBD2 (6 bases). The germline gives CDR1 MDHEN, CDR2 SYDVKM. Trimming took 1 base from V and 3 from J, leaving 7 bases between them. The CDR3 has 13 residues. CDR3 sequence: CASSLFGGYEQYF. The CDR3 coding sequence is TGTGCCAGCAGTTTATTCGGGGGCTACGAGCAGTACTTC. Full variable domain (remainder filled in from reference TRBV28 and TRBJ2-7): DVKVTQSSRYLVKRTGEKVFLECVQDMDHENMFWYRQDPGLGLRLIYFSYDVKMKEKGDIPEGYSVSREKKERFSLILESASTNQTSMYLCASSLFGGYEQYFGPGTRLTVT.

The chain carries TRBV4-1 and TRBJ2-2; a possible D gene is TRBD1 (6 bases). This CDR3 has 14 residues. V was trimmed by 7 bases and J by 6 bases, leaving 15 bases between them. CDR1 is MGHRA and CDR2 is YSYEKL in the germline V gene. The CDR3 coding sequence is TGCGCCAGCAAACGCATCAGGGGTCCCGGGGAGCTGTTTTTT. It codes for CASKRIRGPGELFF.

This rearrangement joins TRBV29-1 to TRBJ2-7, with 7 bases identical to TRBD2. The germline V gene encodes CDR1 SQVTM and CDR2 ANQGSEA. The trim removed 5 bases at V and 1 base at J, leaving 8 bases unmatched. This CDR3 is built from 14 residues. CDR3 DNA sequence: TGCAGCGTTACCGGACTAGGGCGATCCTACGAGCAGTACTTC. This encodes CSVTGLGRSYEQYF.

This clone was seen a single time. The CDR3 loop is CASSPIAFSDHYNEQFF. CDR3 bases: TGTGCCAGCTCACCAATAGCTTTCAGTGATCACTACAATGAGCAGTTCTTC. J is TRBJ2-1 and V is TRBV18; no reliable D call. The V gene lost 2 bases and the J gene lost 3 bases, with 17 bases spanning the gap. CDR1 and CDR2 from the germline V gene are KGHSH and LQKENI. The CDR3 is made up of 17 amino acids. The whole variable domain, remainder taken from reference TRBV18 and TRBJ2-1, is NAGVMQNPRHLVRRRGQEARLRCSPMKGHSHVYWYRQLPEEGLKFMVYLQKENIIDESGMPKERFSAEFPKEGPSILRIQQVVRGDSAAYFCASSPIAFSDHYNEQFFGPGTRLTVL.

This chain connects TRBV9 to TRBJ2-1; D is ambiguous. The CDR3 runs to 14 residues. V gave up 2 bases and J gave up 9 bases, with 15 bases separating them. Looked up from germline, CDR1 is SGDLS and CDR2 is YYNGEE. The DNA of the CDR3 is TGTGCCAGCAGCGTCATCGCCAAGGCCGCTGAGCAGTTCTTC. Amino acid sequence: CASSVIAKAAEQFF.

The rearrangement uses TRBV7-6 and TRBJ2-1; D perhaps matches TRBD2 (7 bases). CDR3 size: 13 residues. The V end lost 4 bases, the J end lost 12 bases, and 16 bases lay between the germline ends. Germline-derived CDR1 and CDR2 are SGHVS and FNYEAQ. Here the CDR3 reads CASSSTGGGRQFF. The CDR3, as DNA: TGTGCCAGCAGCTCCACGGGGGGCGGGAGGCAGTTCTTC.

The V call is TRBV7-6, the J call TRBJ2-1, with 7 bases lining up with TRBD1. Trimming cost V 5 bases and J 0 bases; bases outside gene matches: 7. Germline assignment: CDR1 SGHVS and CDR2 FNYEAQ. This CDR3 has 16 amino acids. The CDR3 loop reads CASSKGAASSYNEQFF. The CDR3 nucleotides read TGTGCCAGCAGCAAGGGGGCGGCGAGCTCCTACAATGAGCAGTTCTTC.

V and J are TRBV9 and TRBJ2-5; 12 bases are shared with TRBD1. With 4 bases clipped from V and 4 bases from J, the junction kept 11 bases outside the gene matches. This CDR3 spans 17 amino acids. Germline V gene data show CDR1 as SGDLS and CDR2 as YYNGEE. The CDR3 nucleotides read TGTGCCAGCAGCCCCTTCGCCGGGACAGGGGGCCGAGAGACCCAGTACTTC. Amino acids: CASSPFAGTGGRETQYF.

This sequence joins TRBV28 and TRBJ2-3, with TRBD2 matching over 9 bases. The CDR3 is 15 residues long. CDR1 and CDR2 (germline): MDHEN, SYDVKM. Trimming cost V 0 bases and J 6 bases; bases outside gene matches: 4. The CDR3 coding sequence is TGTGCCAGCAGTTTATGGGCTAGCGGGAAGGATACGCAGTATTTT. Translating gives CASSLWASGKDTQYF.

V and J are TRBV7-6 and TRBJ2-3; 8 bases match TRBD1. The ends lost 6 bases at V and 2 bases at J; junction bases unmatched: 7. From germline, CDR1 is SGHVS and CDR2 FNYEAQ. The CDR3 is 15 amino acids. CDR3: CASSTTGALTDTQYF. Here the CDR3 DNA reads TGTGCCAGCAGTACGACAGGGGCCCTCACAGATACGCAGTATTTT.

The V gene is TRBV13, the J gene TRBJ2-7; 8 bases line up with TRBD2. The CDR3 consists of 15 residues. Germline V gene sequence: CDR1 PRHDT, CDR2 FYEKMQ (reference sequence). The V and J ends lost 5 bases and 2 bases, in that order; junction bases with no gene match: 8. CDR3 nucleotides: TGTGCCAGCAGCCTGAAGCGGGAGATCCCCTACGAGCAGTACTTC. Translated: CASSLKREIPYEQYF.

The chain recombines TRBV25-1 with TRBJ1-2; no firm D call. Germline V gene lookup returns CDR1 MGHDK and CDR2 SYGVNS. The CDR3 has 12 residues. V was shortened by 5 bases and J by 2 bases, with 6 bases between the two germline ends. CDR3 sequence reads: CASSPNNYGYTF. The CDR3 nucleotides are TGTGCCAGCAGTCCCAACAACTATGGCTACACCTTC.

CDR3 residues: CAGRDRGNTEAFF. CDR3 sequence (DNA): TGTGCCGGCCGGGACAGGGGGAACACTGAAGCTTTCTTT. The chain carries TRBV28 and TRBJ1-1; 10 bases map to TRBD1. CDR1 MDHEN and CDR2 SYDVKM come from the germline V gene. The CDR3 length is 13 residues. Trimming removed 11 bases from V and 1 base from J; junction bases left unmatched: 4.

The rearrangement uses TRBV29-1 and TRBJ2-1; D possibly matches TRBD1 or TRBD2 (6 bases each). The V end was cut by 6 bases, the J end by 4 bases, with 16 bases between. Germline assignment: CDR1 SQVTM and CDR2 ANQGSEA. The CDR3 runs to 14 residues. CDR3 DNA: TGCAGCGTATGGCAGGGGAGGAGGTACAATGAGCAGTTCTTC. Protein sequence: CSVWQGRRYNEQFF.

Written as DNA, the CDR3 is TGCGCCAGCAGCTCAGGATCCGAGATAACGCAGTATTTT. Translation: CASSSGSEITQYF. J is TRBJ2-3 and V is TRBV4-1; D not certain. CDR1 and CDR2 from the germline V gene are MGHRA and YSYEKL. This CDR3 is built from 13 residues. V shed 5 bases and J shed 9 bases, with 15 bases lying between them.

CDR3 DNA: TGCGCCAGCAGCTCCGGGACTAGCGGCTACAATGAGCAGTTCTTC. It translates to CASSSGTSGYNEQFF. The V gene is TRBV5-1, the J gene TRBJ2-1, with 11 bases that match TRBD2. This CDR3 is built from 15 residues. Germline V gene lookup returns CDR1 SGHRS and CDR2 YFSETQ. V gave up 3 bases and J gave up 3 bases; unmatched junction bases: 2.

This clone was seen only once. This chain uses TRBV25-1 with TRBJ2-5, with 7 bases identical to TRBD2. Germline CDR1 is MGHDK and CDR2 is SYGVNS. The CDR3 consists of 15 residues. V shed 1 base and J 5 bases; nucleotides not matched to a gene: 7. The chain's CDR3 is CASSEWGEGLETQYF. CDR3 nucleotides: TGTGCCAGCAGTGAATGGGGGGAGGGCCTCGAGACCCAGTACTTC. Based on the CDR3 plus reference TRBV25-1 and TRBJ2-5, the full variable domain is EADIYQTPRYLVIGTGKKITLECSQTMGHDKMYWYQQDPGMELHLIHYSYGVNSTEKGDLSSESTVSRIRTEHFPLTLESARPSHTSQYLCASSEWGEGLETQYFGPGTRLLVL.

The chain couples TRBV10-3 to TRBJ1-2; the D is unclear. V was pared by 3 bases and J by 6 bases, with 17 bases between. CDR1 and CDR2 from the germline V gene are ENHRY and SYGVKD. CDR3 length equals 15 residues. The CDR3 DNA is TGTGCCATCAGTGAACCCGGCCCGGCTACTAATGGCTACACCTTC. Amino acids: CAISEPGPATNGYTF.

V gene TRBV11-3 combines with J gene TRBJ2-7; 7 bases fit TRBD1. Germline V gene data show CDR1 as SGHNT and CDR2 as YENEEA. V dropped 7 bases and J dropped 3; count of bases not matched to a gene: 9. The CDR3 is 14 amino acids. CDR3 loop: CASTPGTESYEQYF. CDR3 bases: TGTGCCAGCACCCCCGGGACAGAGAGCTACGAGCAGTACTTC. The full variable domain, rest sourced from reference TRBV11-3 and TRBJ2-7, is EAGVVQSPRYKIIEKKQPVAFWCNPISGHNTLYWYLQNLGQGPELLIRYENEEAVDDSQLPKDRFSAERLKGVDSTLKIQPAELGDSAVYLCASTPGTESYEQYFGPGTRLTVT.

The chain joins TRBV6-1 to TRBJ1-2, with TRBD1 matching 7 bases. This CDR3 is built from 14 residues. Germline CDR1 reads MNHNS; CDR2 reads SASEGT. After removal of 2 bases from V and 4 bases from J, the junction contained 4 bases not matched to a gene. In DNA, the CDR3 is TGTGCCAGCAGTGAAATATGGGACAGCTATGGCTACACCTTC. Protein sequence: CASSEIWDSYGYTF.